These 4 T cell receptor beta chains came from one sample sequenced in a study of T cell repertoires in cytomegalovirus infection (dated by TCRdb to about 2019). The run used an Illumina HiSeq 1500. TCRdb applied fastp at Q25 and MiXCR to the public reads, then kept only in-frame beta chains. Each CDR3 protein gets just one entry, which takes the most common genes and DNA from the rows behind it. Present in this sample are around 50,000 distinct CDR3 sequences, over 15% of which were seen just once. The ten largest clones represent 26% of the sample. The antigens these receptors bind are not known. Interpreted using the paper, the treatment or condition label stands for: in vitro stimulation with specific CMV peptide epitopes to enrich CMV-specific T cells. The specimen comprised CD8+ T cells from cultured PBMCs, sampled from culture after CMV antigen stimulation. The receptors here all came from a human donor in good health (CMV status not recorded). Some clones in this sample may be carry-over from other donors' samples.

This chain connects TRBV27 to TRBJ2-1; 7 nucleotides align to TRBD2. The CDR3 totals 19 residues. Germline V gives CDR1 MNHEY, CDR2 SMNVEV (reference sequence). The V segment lost 1 base and the J segment 5 bases; nucleotides outside the gene matches: 17. CDR3 sequence: CASSLWASGVRDRDNEQFF. CDR3 coding DNA: TGTGCCAGCAGTTTATGGGCTAGCGGAGTCCGGGACCGAGACAATGAGCAGTTCTTC.

This clonotype has only a few counts. J is TRBJ2-2 and V is TRBV6-5; D gene uncertain. V gave up 0 bases and J gave up 5 bases, with 10 bases separating them. This CDR3 has 15 residues. Per germline, CDR1 MNHEY and CDR2 SVGAGI. The CDR3 DNA reads TGTGCCAGCAGTTACTCGATCTCTAGAACCGGGGAGCTGTTTTTT. This translates into CASSYSISRTGELFF.

The CDR3 coding sequence is TGCGCCAGCAGCCAAGTGTACAGCGGGAGGGTTGGCGATGAGCAGTTCTTC. It encodes CASSQVYSGRVGDEQFF. The V and J genes are TRBV4-1 and TRBJ2-1, with 10 nucleotides matching TRBD2. Germline-derived CDR1 and CDR2 are MGHRA and YSYEKL. V trimming: 1 base; J trimming: 8 bases; junction bases outside the gene matches: 11. This CDR3 has 17 residues.

This chain joins TRBV6-4 and TRBJ1-1; no clear D. Germline V gene sequence: CDR1 MRHNA, CDR2 SNTAGT. This CDR3 is built from 16 residues. Trimming stripped 0 bases from V and 0 bases from J, with 11 bases between. The DNA for the CDR3 is TGTGCCAGCAGTGACTCGAAGGTGGCGGTGAACACTGAAGCTTTCTTT. It encodes CASSDSKVAVNTEAFF.